A selection of T cell receptor beta chains follows, all from one sample in a study of CD8 T cells in Susac syndrome. TCRdb independently ran MiXCR on the immunoSEQ multiplex PCR reads; one entry per CDR3 protein. The sample records about 190,000 distinct CDR3 sequences, approximately 94% being singletons. The material sequenced was CD4+ T cells from PBMCs. The receptors originated from a human donor with Susac syndrome. Each CDR3 is given with its conserved first and last residue. D genes are given only for firm matches. For some rows the clone size is stated as once, few or many, or as a class when expanded; others skip it.

v_gene	j_gene	abundance	d_gene	CDR3aa	CDR3nt
TRBV7-3	TRBJ1-2	NA	NA	CASSLRTGSEGYTF	TGTGCCAGCAGCTTAAGAACAGGGTCGGAGGGCTACACCTTC
TRBV30	TRBJ1-1	NA	TRBD1	CACGQGASTEAFF	TGTGCCTGCGGACAGGGGGCTAGTACTGAAGCTTTCTTT
TRBV12-3/TRBV12-4	TRBJ2-3	NA	NA	CASSLALSDYHTDTQYF	TGTGCCAGCAGTTTAGCCCTCAGTGACTACCACACAGATACGCAGTATTTT
TRBV29-1	TRBJ1-2	NA	NA	CSDSKSQSRYGYTF	TGCAGCGACAGTAAATCCCAGTCGCGCTATGGCTACACCTTC
TRBV5-4	TRBJ2-3	NA	NA	CASSLGLASTSTDTQYF	TGTGCCAGCAGCTTAGGCCTAGCGTCTACTAGCACAGATACGCAGTATTTT
TRBV7-9	TRBJ1-2	NA	NA	CASSLEEYGYTF	TGTGCCAGCAGCTTAGAGGAGTATGGCTACACCTTC
TRBV6-1	TRBJ2-3	NA	TRBD2	CASILAGKVEGTDTQYF	TGTGCCAGCATACTAGCGGGGAAGGTGGAGGGCACAGATACGCAGTATTTT
TRBV11-2	TRBJ2-1	NA	NA	CASSLVGLEQFF	TGTGCCAGCAGCTTAGTAGGGCTTGAGCAGTTCTTC
TRBV29-1	TRBJ2-2	NA	TRBD2	CSVGPGGANTGELFF	TGCAGCGTTGGACCGGGGGGTGCGAACACCGGGGAGCTGTTTTTT
TRBV30	TRBJ2-3	NA	TRBD2	CAWRLAGTDTQYF	TGTGCCTGGAGACTAGCGGGAACAGATACGCAGTATTTT
TRBV20-1	TRBJ1-2	NA	TRBD1	CRPPGTAGYTF	TGCAGACCCCCCGGGACAGCTGGCTACACCTTC
TRBV11-2	TRBJ2-3	NA	NA	CASSRPADTQYF	TGTGCCAGCAGTCGACCGGCAGATACGCAGTATTTT
TRBV19	TRBJ2-5	NA	NA	CASRQGGVETQYF	TGTGCCAGCAGACAGGGAGGCGTGGAGACCCAGTACTTC
TRBV3-1	TRBJ2-3	NA	TRBD2	CASSQGSGGPDTQYF	TGTGCCAGCAGCCAGGGGAGCGGGGGGCCAGATACGCAGTATTTT
TRBV30	TRBJ1-6	NA	NA	CAWARRTSSYNSPLHF	TGTGCCTGGGCGAGACGGACGAGCTCCTATAATTCACCCCTCCACTTT
TRBV29-1	TRBJ1-5	NA	NA	CSVIASLGQPQHF	TGCAGCGTTATCGCCTCTCTGGGTCAGCCCCAGCATTTT
TRBV27	TRBJ1-6	NA	NA	CASSPTADNSPLHF	TGTGCCAGCAGTCCGACAGCTGATAATTCACCCCTCCACTTT
TRBV5-1	TRBJ2-7	NA	TRBD1	CASSLFRGQGYEQYF	TGCGCCAGCAGCCTTTTCCGGGGACAGGGGTACGAGCAGTACTTC
TRBV30	TRBJ2-5	NA	TRBD2	CAWTHTGGYQETQYF	TGTGCCTGGACCCATACGGGGGGGTACCAAGAGACCCAGTACTTC
TRBV12-3/TRBV12-4	TRBJ2-3	NA	TRBD2	CASSLGTRSTDTQYF	TGTGCCAGCAGTTTAGGGACTAGAAGCACAGATACGCAGTATTTT
TRBV12-3/TRBV12-4	TRBJ1-2	NA	TRBD1	CASSLGTGGSYGYTF	TGTGCCAGCAGTTTGGGGACAGGGGGGAGCTATGGCTACACCTTC
TRBV29-1	TRBJ1-5	NA	NA	CSVVGGSNQPQHF	TGCAGCGTTGTAGGAGGATCCAATCAGCCCCAGCATTTT
TRBV4-2	TRBJ2-3	NA	TRBD2	CASSQDIPGTSGGQSTDTQYF	TGTGCCAGCAGCCAAGATATCCCCGGGACTAGCGGGGGACAAAGCACAGATACGCAGTATTTT
TRBV9	TRBJ2-3	NA	TRBD2	CASSVAPSGVQGDTQYF	TGTGCCAGCAGCGTAGCTCCGAGCGGGGTCCAGGGAGATACGCAGTATTTT
TRBV29-1	TRBJ2-7	NA	NA	CSVRKGPLEQYF	TGCAGCGTTCGGAAGGGACCTCTGGAGCAGTACTTC
TRBV18	TRBJ1-6	once	NA	CASFSGTTNSPLHF	TGTGCCAGCTTCTCGGGGACTACGAATTCACCCCTCCACTTT
TRBV19	TRBJ2-1	NA	NA	CASSISPAGPSYNEQFF	TGTGCCAGTAGTATCTCCCCGGCGGGACCCTCCTACAATGAGCAGTTCTTC
TRBV6-2/TRBV6-3	TRBJ1-1	NA	TRBD1	CASGQAGTEAFF	TGTGCCAGCGGACAGGCTGGGACTGAAGCTTTCTTT
TRBV20-1	TRBJ1-1	NA	NA	CSARGQGMNTEAFF	TGCAGTGCTCGGGGTCAGGGCATGAACACTGAAGCTTTCTTT
TRBV5-1	TRBJ1-5	NA	NA	CASSLAGVQPQHF	TGCGCCAGCAGCTTGGCGGGGGTTCAGCCCCAGCATTTT
TRBV7-3	TRBJ1-1	few	NA	CASSLSLNTEAFF	TGTGCCAGCAGCTTGTCATTGAACACTGAAGCTTTCTTT
TRBV2	TRBJ1-4	NA	NA	CASSEAGTSMAKLFF	TGTGCCAGCAGTGAGGCGGGAACGAGCATGGCAAAACTGTTTTTT
TRBV30	TRBJ1-1	NA	NA	CAWSVLLQNTEAFF	TGTGCCTGGAGTGTTTTACTCCAGAACACTGAAGCTTTCTTT
TRBV29-1	TRBJ2-1	NA	NA	CSVDFRAGADNEQFF	TGCAGCGTTGATTTCAGGGCAGGGGCGGACAATGAGCAGTTCTTC
TRBV7-9	TRBJ2-3	once	NA	CASPGTVTDTQYF	TGTGCCAGCCCGGGGACGGTCACAGATACGCAGTATTTT
TRBV7-2	TRBJ1-1	NA	NA	CASSFSRGTEAFF	TGTGCCAGCAGCTTTAGCCGGGGGACTGAAGCTTTCTTT
TRBV27	TRBJ1-1	NA	NA	CAGSYSEGYTEAFF	TGTGCCGGAAGCTACAGTGAGGGGTACACTGAAGCTTTCTTT
TRBV11-2	TRBJ2-5	NA	TRBD2	CASSLGTSGAETQYF	TGTGCCAGCAGCTTAGGGACTAGCGGGGCAGAGACCCAGTACTTC
TRBV2	TRBJ2-1	NA	NA	CASSLGSPGLSYNEQFF	TGTGCCAGCAGTTTAGGATCACCGGGACTGTCATACAATGAGCAGTTCTTC
TRBV3-1	TRBJ2-3	NA	NA	CATSRAPNTDTQYF	TGTGCCACCTCAAGAGCTCCCAACACAGATACGCAGTATTTT
TRBV29-1	TRBJ2-5	once	NA	CSVEAAVGTQYF	TGCAGCGTTGAAGCGGCCGTGGGGACCCAGTACTTC
TRBV6-1	TRBJ1-1	NA	NA	CAGRKTGQLNTEAFF	TGTGCCGGCAGGAAAACGGGACAATTGAACACTGAAGCTTTCTTT
TRBV7-9	TRBJ2-5	NA	TRBD1	CASRPGTGVPETQYF	TGTGCCAGCAGACCGGGGACAGGGGTTCCAGAGACCCAGTACTTC
TRBV25-1	TRBJ1-5	NA	TRBD1	CAQRGRWYSNQPQHF	TGTGCCCAGAGGGGGCGCTGGTATAGCAATCAGCCCCAGCATTTT
TRBV24-1	TRBJ2-7	NA	NA	CATRHEQYF	TGTGCCACAAGACACGAGCAGTACTTC
TRBV29-1	TRBJ2-2	NA	NA	CSVGEVVSTGELFF	TGCAGCGTGGGGGAGGTAGTGAGCACCGGGGAGCTGTTTTTT
TRBV30	TRBJ2-5	NA	NA	CAWSRAYETQYF	TGTGCCTGGTCCAGGGCCTACGAGACCCAGTACTTC
TRBV6-5	TRBJ1-5	NA	NA	CASSWGRDQPQHF	TGTGCCAGCAGTTGGGGACGGGATCAGCCCCAGCATTTT
TRBV30	TRBJ1-4	once	TRBD1	CASGQARSSEKLFF	TGTGCCTCCGGACAGGCGCGTTCCTCTGAAAAACTGTTTTTT